This TCR beta chain was identified during a study of shared clonotypes between healthy human individuals. The CDR3 runs to 14 residues. Germline V gene lookup returns CDR1 SGHTA and CDR2 FQGNSA. Trimming took off 4 bases at V and 4 bases at J, with 13 bases between the two ends. This clone appeared many times. Other DNA sequences in this specimen translate into the identical CDR3. Per sorted-subset replicate PCR, input was 150 to 250 ng DNA, representing some 30,000 T cell genomes. Measured with immunoSEQ multiplex PCR; TCRdb has only the in-frame clones, and not every one. The sample yields roughly 330,000 clones, around 72% seen once.

This chain links TRBV7-2 with TRBJ1-1, with a tentative D call TRBD1 (5 bases). Sequenced material: memory CD4+ T cells sorted from blood. The subset denotes: CD45RA-negative fraction. This receptor was identified in a man under 40 in good health. DNA of the CDR3: TGTGCCAGCAGCTCCGGGCGGGGGTCCACTGAAGCTTTCTTT. Encoded protein: CASSSGRGSTEAFF.